A single sample gave rise to the 24 T cell receptor beta chains below, sequenced in a study of blood T cell repertoires in COVID-19 (dated by TCRdb to about 2020). The library was prepared using the immunoSEQ multiplex PCR assay. TCRdb carries this immuneACCESS record with in-frame sequences only. Its versions omit some clonotypes, under half of them owing to an unresolved V gene in the studies checked, with the rest unexplained. For this sample there are about 99,000 clones; 80% to 85% appear just once. 2% of the sample rests with the top ten. The sequenced material came from peripheral blood. These receptor sequences come from a man in his 70s with active or convalescent COVID-19.

The CDR3 DNA reads as TGTGCCAGCAGTTTTGGGACTAGCGGGGGAGAGACCCAGTACTTC. This translates into CASSFGTSGGETQYF. V usage is TRBV27 and J usage is TRBJ2-5; 14 bases agree with TRBD2. Trimming at V came to 3 bases and at J to 4 bases, leaving 1 base not matched to a gene. The CDR3 has 15 amino acids. Germline V gene lookup returns CDR1 MNHEY and CDR2 SMNVEV (reference sequence).

V gene TRBV5-1 combines with J gene TRBJ2-1, with a possible D match to TRBD1 (6 bases). The V gene lost 5 bases and the J gene lost 3 bases, with 9 bases spanning the gap. The germline gives CDR1 SGHRS, CDR2 YFSETQ. The CDR3 is 13 residues long. The CDR3 is CASRGQIYNEQFF. The CDR3 bases are TGCGCCAGCAGAGGACAGATCTACAATGAGCAGTTCTTC.

The chain links TRBV28 to TRBJ1-2; D may be TRBD1 (5 bases). Germline assignment: CDR1 MDHEN and CDR2 SYDVKM. This CDR3 is 16 amino acids long. Trimming cost V 7 bases and J 4 bases, with 22 bases left between them. The CDR3 DNA reads TGTGCCAGCATTAGCAGCCGGGACTTCAATCTCTATGGCTACACCTTC. It yields the protein CASISSRDFNLYGYTF.

This rearrangement joins TRBV12-3 or TRBV12-4 to TRBJ1-2; 7 positions agree with TRBD1. Trimming at V came to 6 bases and at J to 3 bases, leaving 4 bases not matched to a gene. This CDR3 has 13 amino acids. The CDR3 spells CASRRQGHYGYTF. CDR3 in DNA: TGTGCCAGCAGAAGACAGGGCCACTATGGCTACACCTTC.

The chain carries TRBV3-1 (or the pseudogene TRBV3-2) and TRBJ2-1, with D unresolved. The ends were cut back, 2 bases at V and 0 bases at J, with 11 bases in the middle. Germline lookup yields CDR1 LGHDT and CDR2 YNNKEL (reference sequence). The CDR3 runs to 16 residues. CDR3 loop: CASSQSRSSSYNEQFF. The CDR3 bases are TGTGCCAGCAGCCAATCCCGGTCGAGCTCCTACAATGAGCAGTTCTTC.

V and J are TRBV30 and TRBJ1-2; D remains ambiguous. Per the germline V gene, CDR1 is GTSNPN and CDR2 is SVGIG (reference sequence). The CDR3 is 15 residues long. Trimming removed 4 bases from V and 4 bases from J, with 19 bases in between. CDR3 in amino acids: CAWIPTGRQSYGYTF. The CDR3 region has the DNA TGTGCCTGGATACCGACCGGCAGACAATCCTATGGCTACACCTTC. The variable domain in full, completed from reference TRBV30 and TRBJ1-2, reads SQTIHQWPATLVQPVGSPLSLECTVEGTSNPNLYWYRQAAGRGLQLLFYSVGIGQISSEVPQNLSASRPQDRQFILSSKKLLLSDSGFYLCAWIPTGRQSYGYTFGSGTRLTVV.

CDR3 bases: TGTGCCAGCAGCTCAGGCAGAAGTTCTAAGGGCTACACCTTC. This sequence encodes CASSSGRSSKGYTF. J is TRBJ1-2 and V is TRBV5-8; unclear D gene. This CDR3 contains 14 residues. V lost 3 bases to trimming and J lost 8 bases, with 17 bases between them. CDR1 is SGHTS and CDR2 is YDEGEE in the germline V gene.

Points on this clone: Other DNA sequences in the sample encode the same CDR3. The V call is TRBV5-1, the J call TRBJ2-3; a possible D gene is TRBD1 (6 bases). The V gene's germline CDR1 is SGHRS and CDR2 YFSETQ. This CDR3 comprises 14 residues. The germline V and J ends were trimmed by 0 bases and 5 bases, with 10 bases remaining between them. CDR3 nucleotide sequence: TGCGCCAGCAGCTTGGTGGCAGGGGAAGATACGCAGTATTTT. Translation gives CASSLVAGEDTQYF.

This rearrangement joins TRBV6-6 to TRBJ2-7, with D tentatively TRBD2 (6 bases). CDR1 and CDR2 from the germline V gene are MNHNY and SVGAGI (reference sequence). The V and J ends lost 5 bases and 6 bases respectively, with 17 bases between them. This CDR3 is 14 amino acids long. DNA of the CDR3: TGTGCCAGCAGTGGAGATCGTCGAGCGGGCGAGCAGTACTTC. Amino acids: CASSGDRRAGEQYF.

The CDR3 loop is CASSPGLAGEHEQFF. The CDR3 DNA sequence: TGTGCCAGCTCACCCGGACTAGCGGGGGAGCATGAGCAGTTCTTC. The gene calls are TRBV18 and TRBJ2-1; 13 bases are a match to TRBD2. CDR1 is KGHSH, CDR2 LQKENI, per germline. With 3 bases clipped from V and 8 bases from J, the junction kept 4 bases outside the gene matches. The CDR3 length is 15 residues.

The chain joins TRBV7-3 to TRBJ1-4, with D possibly matching TRBD1 (5 bases). The germline V and J ends were trimmed by 1 base and 8 bases, with 14 bases remaining between them. The CDR3 contains 15 residues. The V gene's germline CDR1 is SGHTA and CDR2 FQGTGA. Written as DNA, the CDR3 is TGTGCCAGCAGCTTAAATGGCAGGGTTGGGGAAAAACTGTTTTTT. Translating it yields CASSLNGRVGEKLFF.

This clone was found once. V gene TRBV19 combines with J gene TRBJ1-2, with 7 bases fitting TRBD1. The CDR3 contains 14 residues. Per the germline V gene, CDR1 is LNHDA and CDR2 is SQIVND (reference sequence). V shed 4 bases, J shed 6 bases, and the junction held 8 bases outside the gene matches. The DNA of the CDR3 is TGTGCCAGTAGTACCTCGACAGGGTGGAATGGCTACACCTTC. It specifies CASSTSTGWNGYTF.

CDR3 in DNA: TGTGCCAGCAGTGCCTTGACAGGGAATGGCTACACCTTC. It specifies CASSALTGNGYTF. The genes are TRBV27 and TRBJ1-2; 7 bases are a match to TRBD1. The CDR3 totals 13 residues. The germline V gene has CDR1 MNHEY and CDR2 SMNVEV (reference sequence). The ends lost 5 bases at V and 6 bases at J; junction bases unmatched: 6.

The chain carries TRBV2 and TRBJ1-5; no firm D call. CDR1 and CDR2 (germline): SNHLY, FYNNEI. Between the trimmed V and J ends, which lost 3 bases and 1 base, there was a span of 4 bases. The CDR3 spans 13 residues. As DNA, the CDR3 is TGTGCCAGCAGTGACAGAAGCAATCAGCCCCAGCATTTT. Amino acid sequence: CASSDRSNQPQHF. The entire variable domain, with the rest obtained from reference TRBV2 and TRBJ1-5, is as follows: EPEVTQTPSHQVTQMGQEVILRCVPISNHLYFYWYRQILGQKVEFLVSFYNNEISEKSEIFDDQFSVERPDGSNFTLKIRSTKLEDSAMYFCASSDRSNQPQHFGDGTRLSIL.

This clone came up a few times. The chain joins TRBV10-1 to TRBJ1-3; 7 nucleotides agree with TRBD1. This CDR3 is 13 amino acids long. V shed 8 bases, J shed 4 bases, and the junction held 5 bases outside the gene matches. In germline, CDR1 is WNHNN, CDR2 SYGVQD (reference sequence). The CDR3: CASRTGVGNTIYF. The CDR3 DNA follows: TGCGCCAGCCGAACAGGGGTGGGAAACACCATATATTTT.

This chain joins TRBV5-5 and TRBJ1-3; D gene uncertain. Trimming removed 0 bases from V and 4 bases from J, with 5 bases in between. The CDR3 length is 13 residues. The germline V gene has CDR1 SGHKS and CDR2 YYEKEE (reference sequence). The CDR3 bases are TGTGCCAGCAGCTTGGAAGCCGGAAACACCATATATTTT. Residues: CASSLEAGNTIYF.

The CDR3 region is CASRRGGTGTTTNEKLFF. The CDR3 DNA reads as TGCGCCAGCAGGCGTGGAGGGACAGGGACTACGACTAATGAAAAACTGTTTTTT. This chain uses TRBV5-1 with TRBJ1-4; TRBD1 aligns across 9 bases. With V trimmed by 5 bases and J by 2 bases, 13 bases remained unmatched. The CDR3 extends over 18 amino acids. The germline V gene has CDR1 SGHRS and CDR2 YFSETQ.

V is TRBV5-6 and J is TRBJ1-4, with D possibly being TRBD1 (5 bases). This CDR3 comprises 15 residues. Trimming stripped 0 bases from V and 3 bases from J, with 9 bases between. Germline assignment: CDR1 SGHDT and CDR2 YYEEEE. CDR3 coding DNA: TGTGCCAGCAGCTTGGTGGGGACTGCTAATGAAAAACTGTTTTTT. Amino acid sequence: CASSLVGTANEKLFF.

CDR3 in amino acids: CASSLEGIGYGYTF. Here the CDR3 DNA reads TGTGCCAGCAGCTTAGAGGGGATTGGCTATGGCTACACCTTC. The chain employs TRBV7-2 and TRBJ1-2, with D possibly matching TRBD1 (5 bases). The CDR3 length is 14 residues. CDR1 is SGHTA and CDR2 is FQGNSA in the germline V gene. The ends were cut back, 1 base at V and 4 bases at J, with 10 bases in the middle.

The chain has TRBV2 and TRBJ1-5; 8 bases match TRBD1. With V trimmed by 8 bases and J by 5 bases, 8 bases remained unmatched. The length of the CDR3 is 14 residues. Germline V lookup: CDR1 SNHLY, CDR2 FYNNEI. The CDR3 loop reads CASYYGQGDQPQHF. The CDR3 region has the DNA TGTGCCAGCTACTACGGACAGGGAGATCAGCCCCAGCATTTT. Variable domain in full (rest from reference TRBV2 and TRBJ1-5): EPEVTQTPSHQVTQMGQEVILRCVPISNHLYFYWYRQILGQKVEFLVSFYNNEISEKSEIFDDQFSVERPDGSNFTLKIRSTKLEDSAMYFCASYYGQGDQPQHFGDGTRLSIL.

The chain combines TRBV27 with TRBJ2-7; TRBD2 agrees at 15 bases. The CDR3 covers 15 residues. Germline trimming cut 2 bases from V and 6 bases from J; bases unmatched to any gene: 2. The germline gives CDR1 MNHEY, CDR2 SMNVEV (reference sequence). This CDR3 reads CASSLRTSGGGEQYF. The CDR3 DNA sequence: TGTGCCAGCAGTTTAAGGACTAGCGGGGGGGGCGAGCAGTACTTC.

This clone was picked up one time. The chain combines TRBV6-5 with TRBJ2-1; no definite D call. There are 13 residues in the CDR3. V was trimmed by 6 bases and J by 2 bases, leaving 8 bases between them. Germline assignment: CDR1 MNHEY and CDR2 SVGAGI. The CDR3 protein is CASRETTYNEQFF. The CDR3 DNA sequence: TGTGCCAGCAGGGAGACCACCTACAATGAGCAGTTCTTC.

The V gene is TRBV4-3, the J gene TRBJ2-3, with TRBD2 matching 11 bases. Looked up from germline, CDR1 is LGHNA and CDR2 is YSLEER. With 1 base clipped from V and 4 bases from J, the junction kept 4 bases outside the gene matches. CDR3 size: 16 residues. The CDR3, as DNA: TGCGCCAGCAGCCAAGCCGGGACTAGCGGCGCAGATACGCAGTATTTT. It translates to CASSQAGTSGADTQYF.

The chain links TRBV19 to TRBJ2-7, with a possible D match to TRBD1 (7 bases). Germline V gives CDR1 LNHDA, CDR2 SQIVND (reference sequence). The V and J ends lost 10 bases and 2 bases respectively, with 18 bases between them. The CDR3 is 14 residues long. The CDR3 loop is CATESGDSTYEQYF. CDR3 nucleotide sequence: TGTGCCACCGAGTCGGGGGACAGTACCTACGAGCAGTACTTC.